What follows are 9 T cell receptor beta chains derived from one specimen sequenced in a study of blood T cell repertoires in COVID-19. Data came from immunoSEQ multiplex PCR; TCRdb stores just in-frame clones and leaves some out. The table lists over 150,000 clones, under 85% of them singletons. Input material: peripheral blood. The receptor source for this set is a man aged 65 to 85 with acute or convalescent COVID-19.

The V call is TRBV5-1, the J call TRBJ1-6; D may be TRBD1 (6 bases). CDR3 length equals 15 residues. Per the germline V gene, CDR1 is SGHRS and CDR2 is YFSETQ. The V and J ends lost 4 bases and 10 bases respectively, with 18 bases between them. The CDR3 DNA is TGCGCCAGCAGCGGAATTACAGGGAGCGGCTCACCCCTCCACTTT. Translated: CASSGITGSGSPLHF.

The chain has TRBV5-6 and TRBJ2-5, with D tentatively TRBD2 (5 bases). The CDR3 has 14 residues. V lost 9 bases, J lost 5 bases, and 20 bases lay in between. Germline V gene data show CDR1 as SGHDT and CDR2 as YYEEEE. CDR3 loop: CATSGAERGETQYF. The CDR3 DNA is TGTGCCACCTCAGGCGCAGAACGAGGGGAGACCCAGTACTTC.

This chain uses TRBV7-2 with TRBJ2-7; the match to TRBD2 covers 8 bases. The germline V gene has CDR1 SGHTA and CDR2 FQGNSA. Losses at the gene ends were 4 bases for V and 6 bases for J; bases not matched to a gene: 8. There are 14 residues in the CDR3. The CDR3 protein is CASSSGTRATEQYF. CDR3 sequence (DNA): TGTGCCAGCAGCTCCGGGACTAGGGCTACCGAGCAGTACTTC.

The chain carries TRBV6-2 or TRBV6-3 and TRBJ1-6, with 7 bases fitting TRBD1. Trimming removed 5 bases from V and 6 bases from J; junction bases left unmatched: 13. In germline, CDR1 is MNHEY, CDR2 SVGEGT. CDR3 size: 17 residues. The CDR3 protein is CASSAPGGAMGNSPLHF. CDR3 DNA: TGTGCCAGCAGTGCCCCAGGGGGTGCAATGGGTAATTCACCCCTCCACTTT.

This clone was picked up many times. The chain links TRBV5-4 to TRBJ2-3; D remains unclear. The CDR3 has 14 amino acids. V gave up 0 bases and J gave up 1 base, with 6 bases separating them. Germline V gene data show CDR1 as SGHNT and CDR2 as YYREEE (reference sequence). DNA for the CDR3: TGTGCCAGCAGCTTGGACTATCGCACAGATACGCAGTATTTT. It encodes CASSLDYRTDTQYF.

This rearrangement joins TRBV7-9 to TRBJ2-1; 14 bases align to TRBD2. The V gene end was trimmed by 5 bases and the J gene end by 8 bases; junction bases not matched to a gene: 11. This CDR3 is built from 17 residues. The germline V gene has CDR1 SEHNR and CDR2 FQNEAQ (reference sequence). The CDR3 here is CASSPQTSGRASDEQFF. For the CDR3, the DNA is TGTGCCAGCAGCCCACAGACTAGCGGGAGGGCCTCGGATGAGCAGTTCTTC.

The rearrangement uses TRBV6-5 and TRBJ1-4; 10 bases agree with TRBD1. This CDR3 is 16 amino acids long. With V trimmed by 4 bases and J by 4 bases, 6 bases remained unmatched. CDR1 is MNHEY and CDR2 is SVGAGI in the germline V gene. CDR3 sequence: CASSLAGTGVNEKLFF. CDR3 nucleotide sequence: TGTGCCAGCAGTTTAGCCGGGACAGGGGTTAATGAAAAACTGTTTTTT.

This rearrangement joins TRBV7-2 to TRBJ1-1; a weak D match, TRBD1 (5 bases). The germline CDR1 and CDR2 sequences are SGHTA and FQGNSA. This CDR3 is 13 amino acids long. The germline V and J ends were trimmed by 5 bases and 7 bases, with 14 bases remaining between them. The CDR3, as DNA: TGTGCCAGCAGCGCCGGGGGACGGGGTGAAGCTTTCTTT. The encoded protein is CASSAGGRGEAFF.

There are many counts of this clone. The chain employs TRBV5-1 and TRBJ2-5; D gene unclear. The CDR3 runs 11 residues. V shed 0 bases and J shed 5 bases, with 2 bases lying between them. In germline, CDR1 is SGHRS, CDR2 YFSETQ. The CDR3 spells CASSLAETQYF. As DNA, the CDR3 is TGCGCCAGCAGCTTGGCGGAGACCCAGTACTTC.